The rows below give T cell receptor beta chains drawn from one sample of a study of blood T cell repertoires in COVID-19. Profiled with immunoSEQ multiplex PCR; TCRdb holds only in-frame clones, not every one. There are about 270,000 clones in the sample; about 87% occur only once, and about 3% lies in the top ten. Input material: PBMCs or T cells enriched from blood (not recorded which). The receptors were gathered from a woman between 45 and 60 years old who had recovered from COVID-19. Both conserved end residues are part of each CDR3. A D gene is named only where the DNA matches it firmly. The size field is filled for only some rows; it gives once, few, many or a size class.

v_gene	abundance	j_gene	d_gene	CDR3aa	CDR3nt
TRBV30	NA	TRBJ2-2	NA	CAGGSNSNTGELFF	TGTGCCGGCGGCAGCAATTCGAACACCGGGGAGCTGTTTTTT
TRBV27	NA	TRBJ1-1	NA	CARYPADSMNTEAFF	TGTGCCAGATACCCGGCGGACAGCATGAACACTGAAGCTTTCTTT
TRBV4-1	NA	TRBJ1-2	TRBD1	CASSQQRDRESYGYTF	TGCGCCAGCAGCCAACAACGGGACAGGGAGTCGTATGGCTACACCTTC
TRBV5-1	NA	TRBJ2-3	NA	CASSLGDMADTQYF	TGCGCCAGCAGCTTGGGGGACATGGCAGATACGCAGTATTTT
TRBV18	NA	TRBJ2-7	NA	CASSPGQSAYEQYF	TGTGCCAGCTCCCCCGGACAGTCGGCCTACGAGCAGTACTTC
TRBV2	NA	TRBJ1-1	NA	CASRPRENTEAFF	TGTGCCAGCAGGCCACGGGAGAACACTGAAGCTTTCTTT
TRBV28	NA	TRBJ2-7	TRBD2	CASRIGLVYEQYF	TGTGCCAGCAGGATCGGACTAGTCTACGAGCAGTACTTC
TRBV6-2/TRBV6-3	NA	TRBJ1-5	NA	CASSRGQFNQPQHF	TGTGCCAGCAGTCGAGGACAGTTCAATCAGCCCCAGCATTTT
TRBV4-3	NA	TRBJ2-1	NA	CASSQEIGSSYEQFF	TGCGCCAGCAGCCAAGAAATCGGGAGTAGTTATGAGCAGTTCTTC
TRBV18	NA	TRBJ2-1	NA	CASSEGDDHNEQFF	TGTGCCAGCTCAGAGGGGGACGATCACAATGAGCAGTTCTTC
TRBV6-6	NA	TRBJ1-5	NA	CATIGENNQPQHF	TGTGCCACCATCGGGGAAAACAATCAGCCCCAGCATTTT
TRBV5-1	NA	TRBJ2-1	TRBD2	CASSHSGRALLDEQFF	TGCGCCAGCAGCCATAGCGGGAGGGCGTTATTGGATGAGCAGTTCTTC
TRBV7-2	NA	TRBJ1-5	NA	CASNLQGYGQPQHF	TGTGCCAGCAATTTACAGGGATATGGGCAGCCCCAGCATTTT
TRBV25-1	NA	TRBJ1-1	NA	CASSARGSIIEAFF	TGTGCCAGCAGTGCACGGGGGTCTATCATTGAAGCTTTCTTT
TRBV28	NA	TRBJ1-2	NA	CASSMGSLYGYTF	TGTGCCAGCAGCATGGGTAGCTTGTATGGCTACACCTTC
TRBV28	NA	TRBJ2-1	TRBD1	CASSPGQGLNEQFF	TGTGCCAGCAGTCCGGGACAGGGGTTGAATGAGCAGTTCTTC
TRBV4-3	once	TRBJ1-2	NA	CASSQVVGRGEDGYTF	TGCGCCAGCAGCCAAGTGGTGGGTCGGGGAGAGGATGGCTACACCTTC
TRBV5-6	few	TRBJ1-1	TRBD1	CASSLTGRNTEAFF	TGTGCCAGCAGTCTGACAGGGAGGAACACTGAAGCTTTCTTT
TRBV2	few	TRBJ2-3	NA	CASNGPFTDTQYF	TGTGCCAGCAACGGTCCCTTCACAGATACGCAGTATTTT
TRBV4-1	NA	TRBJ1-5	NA	CASSQAGLQPQHF	TGCGCCAGCAGCCAAGCAGGGTTACAGCCCCAGCATTTT
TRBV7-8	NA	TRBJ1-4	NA	CASSASFRGATNEKLFF	TGTGCCAGCAGCGCGAGTTTCAGGGGTGCAACTAATGAAAAACTGTTTTTT
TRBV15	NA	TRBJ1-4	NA	CATSATGVRDEKLFF	TGTGCCACCAGCGCCACCGGAGTGCGGGATGAAAAACTGTTTTTT
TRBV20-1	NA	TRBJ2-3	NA	CSGTEVDTQYF	TGCAGTGGCACCGAGGTCGATACGCAGTATTTT
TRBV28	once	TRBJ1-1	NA	CASSGQVDTEAFF	TGTGCCAGCAGTGGTCAGGTAGACACTGAAGCTTTCTTT
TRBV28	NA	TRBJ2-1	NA	CASSTNPRGAGIQFF	TGTGCCAGCAGCACTAACCCCCGGGGGGCGGGAATTCAGTTCTTC
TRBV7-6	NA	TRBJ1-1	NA	CASSLQENTEAFF	TGTGCCAGCAGCTTACAGGAGAACACTGAAGCTTTCTTT
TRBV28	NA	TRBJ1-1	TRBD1	CASSTDRGSTEAFF	TGTGCCAGCAGCACGGACAGGGGTTCCACTGAAGCTTTCTTT
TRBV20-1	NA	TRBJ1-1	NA	CSARLGFEAFF	TGCAGTGCTAGGTTGGGCTTTGAAGCTTTCTTT
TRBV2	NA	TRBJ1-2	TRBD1	CASSPQGARYGYTF	TGTGCCAGCAGCCCCCAGGGGGCGAGGTATGGCTACACCTTC
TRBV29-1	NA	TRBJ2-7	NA	CSVLTGFPFYEQYF	TGCAGCGTTTTAACAGGGTTCCCGTTCTACGAGCAGTACTTC
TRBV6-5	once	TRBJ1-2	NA	CASSYIGYGYTF	TGTGCCAGCAGTTACATCGGGTACGGCTACACCTTC
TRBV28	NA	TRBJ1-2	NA	CASSHLQGLANYGYTF	TGTGCCAGCAGTCATTTACAGGGTTTAGCTAACTATGGCTACACCTTC
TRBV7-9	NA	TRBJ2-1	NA	CASKSGYNEQFF	TGTGCCAGCAAGTCGGGTTACAATGAGCAGTTCTTC
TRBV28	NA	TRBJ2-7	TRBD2	CASSLRASGKKGAYEQYF	TGTGCCAGCAGCTTACGGGCTAGCGGGAAAAAAGGGGCCTACGAGCAGTACTTC
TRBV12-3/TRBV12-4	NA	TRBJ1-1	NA	CASSLHPQTEAFF	TGTGCCAGCAGTTTACACCCCCAGACTGAAGCTTTCTTT
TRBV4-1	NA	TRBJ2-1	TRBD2	CASSPTGSGSNEQFF	TGCGCCAGCAGCCCTACGGGTAGCGGGAGCAATGAGCAGTTCTTC
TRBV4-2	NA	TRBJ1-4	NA	CASSGGGGSEKLFF	TGTGCCAGCAGCGGTGGGGGAGGGAGTGAAAAACTGTTTTTT
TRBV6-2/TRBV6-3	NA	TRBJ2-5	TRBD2	CASSRTGGREETQYF	TGTGCCAGCAGTAGAACCGGCGGGAGGGAAGAGACCCAGTACTTC
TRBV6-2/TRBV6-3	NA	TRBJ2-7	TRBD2	CASSPRREGRNEQYF	TGTGCCAGCAGTCCCCGGCGGGAGGGCCGCAACGAGCAGTACTTC
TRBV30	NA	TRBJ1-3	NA	CAWRAVMRNTIYF	TGTGCCTGGAGGGCCGTCATGAGAAACACCATATATTTT
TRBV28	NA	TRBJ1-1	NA	CASSLAGKGTEAFF	TGTGCCAGCAGTTTAGCGGGGAAGGGGACTGAAGCTTTCTTT
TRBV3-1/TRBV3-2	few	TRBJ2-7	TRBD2	CASSQGGGGGRYEQYF	TGTGCCAGCAGCCAAGGCGGGGGTGGTGGACGGTACGAGCAGTACTTC
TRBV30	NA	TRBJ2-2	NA	CAWIPPPGAGELFF	TGTGCCTGGATTCCCCCTCCGGGAGCCGGGGAGCTGTTTTTT
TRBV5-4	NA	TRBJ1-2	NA	CASSLYTVANYGYTF	TGTGCCAGCAGCTTGTATACAGTCGCTAACTATGGCTACACCTTC
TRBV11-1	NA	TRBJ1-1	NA	CASSANRVFGTEAFF	TGTGCCAGCAGCGCAAACAGGGTTTTTGGGACTGAAGCTTTCTTT
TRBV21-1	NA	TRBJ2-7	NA	CASRKKAFPGRNATYEQYF	TGTGCCAGCAGAAAAAAGGCCTTCCCGGGAAGGAATGCCACCTACGAGCAGTACTTC
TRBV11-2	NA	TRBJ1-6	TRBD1	CASRPMLGQRPPLHF	TGTGCCAGCAGACCCATGTTGGGACAGAGGCCACCCCTCCACTTT
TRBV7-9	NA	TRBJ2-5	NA	CASSHRSEETQYF	TGTGCCAGCAGCCACCGGAGTGAAGAGACCCAGTACTTC